These 29 T cell receptor beta chains share one sample of origin, sequenced in a study of radiotherapy plus CTLA-4 blockade in lung cancer (dated by TCRdb to 2016 to 2018). To prepare the library, the immunoSEQ multiplex PCR assay was applied. The table was pulled from immuneACCESS by TCRdb, which kept in-frame rearrangements only. Such tables lose some clones; where checked, under half of the loss comes from unresolved V genes, and the rest has no known cause. The sample records tens of thousands of clones, about 78% of which are singletons. The top ten constitute under 4.5% of the sample. The input for sequencing was peripheral blood, taken from a patient treated with radiotherapy plus ipilimumab. The receptors shown here come from a human donor with non-small cell lung cancer who had a partial response to radiotherapy plus ipilimumab. Some clones in this sample may be carry-over from other donors' samples.

The chain combines TRBV7-2 with TRBJ2-4; D is unresolved. The V end lost 1 base, the J end lost 0 bases, and 13 bases lay between the germline ends. CDR1 and CDR2 from the germline V gene are SGHTA and FQGNSA. CDR3 length: 17 residues. The CDR3 protein is CASSLGFEMVAKNIQYF. The CDR3 coding sequence is TGTGCCAGCAGCTTAGGCTTTGAGATGGTAGCCAAAAACATTCAGTACTTC. Full variable domain (rest looked up from reference TRBV7-2 and TRBJ2-4): GAGVSQSPSNKVTEKGKDVELRCDPISGHTALYWYRQSLGQGLEFLIYFQGNSAPDKSGLPSDRFSAERTGGSVSTLTIQRTQQEDSAVYLCASSLGFEMVAKNIQYFGAGTRLSVL.

This clone is a singleton in its sample. The rearrangement uses TRBV19 and TRBJ2-5, with TRBD2 identical over 12 bases. The better agreement between TRBJ2-7 and the DNA end casts doubt on the J call. Germline CDR1 reads LNHDA; CDR2 reads SQIVND (reference sequence). CDR3 length equals 14 residues. CDR3 amino acids: CASSRLAGVPEQYF. Here the CDR3 DNA reads TGTGCCAGTAGTAGACTAGCGGGAGTTCCCGAGCAGTACTTC.

The chain combines TRBV6-9 with TRBJ2-4; tentatively, D is TRBD2 (5 bases). This CDR3 has 16 amino acids. The V end was cut by 2 bases, the J end by 0 bases, with 11 bases between. The V gene's germline CDR1 is MNHGY and CDR2 SVAAGI. The CDR3 nucleotides are TGTGCCAGCAGTTATAAGGTAGCGAGAGCCAAAAACATTCAGTACTTC. This gives the protein CASSYKVARAKNIQYF.

V gene TRBV19 combines with J gene TRBJ1-5; TRBD1 is a possible D gene (6 bases). Trimming stripped 8 bases from V and 5 bases from J, with 19 bases between. This CDR3 is built from 15 residues. Per the germline V gene, CDR1 is LNHDA and CDR2 is SQIVND (reference sequence). The CDR3 DNA reads as TGTGCCAGTCAAGTAGCAGCAGGGGCGGATCAGCCCCAGCATTTT. It codes for CASQVAAGADQPQHF.

The chain recombines TRBV5-4 with TRBJ2-3, with unresolved D. Deletions cut 1 base from V and 5 bases from J, with 2 bases between. The CDR3 is made up of 11 amino acids. CDR1 SGHNT and CDR2 YYREEE come from the germline V gene (reference sequence). CDR3 protein: CASSLQDTQYF. In DNA, the CDR3 is TGTGCCAGCAGCTTGCAAGATACGCAGTATTTT. Full variable domain (outside the CDR3, taken from reference TRBV5-4 and TRBJ2-3): ETGVTQSPTHLIKTRGQQVTLRCSSQSGHNTVSWYQQALGQGPQFIFQYYREEENGRGNFPPRFSGLQFPNYSSELNVNALELDDSALYLCASSLQDTQYFGPGTRLTVL.

The chain joins TRBV7-8 to TRBJ2-3; D might be TRBD2 (6 bases). This CDR3 has 15 residues. Trimming cost V 5 bases and J 6 bases, with 18 bases left between them. Germline V gives CDR1 SGHVS, CDR2 FQNEAQ. CDR3 sequence reads: CASSEGSVRGDTQYF. The CDR3 DNA reads as TGTGCCAGCAGCGAAGGGTCTGTGCGGGGTGATACGCAGTATTTT.

This rearrangement joins TRBV5-8 to TRBJ2-5; 8 bases line up with TRBD2. The CDR3 consists of 13 residues. Germline-derived CDR1 and CDR2 are SGHTS and YDEGEE. J lost 2 bases, V lost 5 bases, and 2 bases had no gene match. Here the CDR3 DNA reads TGTGCCAGCAGGCAGCGGGGGCAAGAGACCCAGTACTTC. Translating gives CASRQRGQETQYF.

The CDR3 loop is CASSSGSLIETQYF. The CDR3 nucleotides are TGTGCCAGCAGCTCGGGGTCGTTAATCGAGACCCAGTACTTC. V gene TRBV5-4 combines with J gene TRBJ2-5; possibly TRBD2 for D (5 bases). The CDR3 length is 14 residues. Trimming removed 3 bases from V and 5 bases from J, with 14 bases in between. Germline CDR1 and CDR2: SGHNT and YYREEE (reference sequence).

The J gene is TRBJ2-2, the V gene TRBV6-4; weak D call: TRBD2 (5 bases). The CDR3 covers 15 residues. V was pared by 4 bases and J by 3 bases, with 12 bases between. Germline CDR1 is MRHNA and CDR2 is SNTAGT. The CDR3 reads CASSASEVYTGELFF. As DNA, the CDR3 is TGTGCCAGCAGTGCTTCGGAGGTTTACACCGGGGAGCTGTTTTTT.

This CDR3 reads CAFRSSGTYEQYF. Written as DNA, the CDR3 is TGTGCCTTTCGCTCTAGCGGGACCTACGAGCAGTACTTC. The genes are TRBV7-9 and TRBJ2-7; 9 bases are shared with TRBD2. The CDR3 is 13 residues long. Germline assignment: CDR1 SEHNR and CDR2 FQNEAQ (reference sequence). The trim removed 11 bases at V and 2 bases at J, leaving 7 bases unmatched.

The rearrangement uses TRBV7-2 and TRBJ2-7; 8 bases match TRBD2. The CDR3 extends over 15 amino acids. Germline values: CDR1 SGHTA, CDR2 FQGNSA. The V segment lost 4 bases and the J segment 2 bases; nucleotides outside the gene matches: 7. CDR3 sequence: CASSWSGGKAYEQYF. CDR3 coding DNA: TGTGCCAGCAGCTGGTCGGGGGGGAAAGCCTACGAGCAGTACTTC.

This chain links TRBV7-3 with TRBJ2-1, with D perhaps matching TRBD2 (7 bases). This CDR3 region has 14 residues. CDR1 is SGHTA and CDR2 is FQGTGA in the germline V gene. V was shortened by 6 bases and J by 5 bases, with 14 bases between the two germline ends. The CDR3 DNA reads TGTGCCAGCAGGGAGGGGGGGCCCCACAATGAGCAGTTCTTC. It specifies CASREGGPHNEQFF.

This clone was picked up a small number of times. V is TRBV30 and J is TRBJ2-4; D may be TRBD1 (7 bases). Germline V CDR1 and CDR2: GTSNPN, SVGIG (reference sequence). The ends were cut back, 4 bases at V and 6 bases at J, with 13 bases in the middle. CDR3 length: 13 amino acids. The CDR3 here is CAWTGGNSNIQYF. The DNA for the CDR3 is TGTGCCTGGACAGGGGGGAATTCAAACATTCAGTACTTC. Looking up the rest from reference TRBV30 and TRBJ2-4 gives the full variable domain: SQTIHQWPATLVQPVGSPLSLECTVEGTSNPNLYWYRQAAGRGLQLLFYSVGIGQISSEVPQNLSASRPQDRQFILSSKKLLLSDSGFYLCAWTGGNSNIQYFGAGTRLSVL.

The rearrangement links TRBV6-1 to TRBJ1-2; 8 bases agree with TRBD1. The V segment lost 11 bases and the J segment 8 bases; nucleotides outside the gene matches: 16. This CDR3 comprises 14 residues. Per the germline V gene, CDR1 is MNHNS and CDR2 is SASEGT. CDR3 coding DNA: TGTGCCTCCGGGACAGGCAAGGTGGGGGAAGGCTACACCTTC. Residues: CASGTGKVGEGYTF.

With respect to this clone: At one of its ends the junction is not consistent with the germline gene, which may arise from a read error. The same CDR3 also results from other DNA sequences found in this sample. The chain carries TRBV25-1 and TRBJ1-6; D ambiguous. The length of the CDR3 is 15 residues. The germline gives CDR1 MGHDK, CDR2 SYGVNS. CDR3 sequence: CASSDLRGYNSPLHF. DNA for the CDR3: TGTGCCAGCAGTGACCTACGAGGCTATAATTCCCCCCTCCACTTT.

V gene TRBV10-3 combines with J gene TRBJ2-1, with TRBD1 matching over 8 bases. Germline lookup yields CDR1 ENHRY and CDR2 SYGVKD. Germline trimming cut 5 bases from V and 7 bases from J; bases unmatched to any gene: 7. The CDR3 runs 14 residues. The chain's CDR3 is CAISRTGGWNEQFF. The CDR3 DNA reads TGTGCCATCAGTAGAACAGGGGGTTGGAATGAGCAGTTCTTC.

This clone was observed a handful of times. This chain links TRBV7-9 with TRBJ1-1; 10 bases agree with TRBD1. The CDR3 contains 13 residues. In germline, CDR1 is SEHNR, CDR2 FQNEAQ (reference sequence). With V trimmed by 4 bases and J by 12 bases, 8 bases remained unmatched. The CDR3 sequence is CASSYRDRGIPFF. CDR3 coding DNA: TGTGCCAGCAGCTACCGGGACAGGGGTATTCCTTTCTTT.

The chain uses TRBV5-1 and TRBJ2-5, with TRBD1 as a possible D gene (6 bases). The CDR3 has 14 residues. The germline CDR1 and CDR2 sequences are SGHRS and YFSETQ. The V end was cut by 6 bases, the J end by 5 bases, with 17 bases between. CDR3 nucleotides: TGCGCCAGCAAGGGGGACGTTAAGGGGGAGACCCAGTACTTC. This codes for CASKGDVKGETQYF.

This chain connects TRBV18 to TRBJ1-2, with 10 nucleotides matching TRBD1. The V segment lost 4 bases and the J segment 8 bases; nucleotides outside the gene matches: 4. The germline CDR1 and CDR2 sequences are KGHSH and LQKENI. The CDR3 has 13 amino acids. The CDR3 reads CASSRDRGFGYTF. CDR3 DNA: TGTGCCAGCTCACGGGACAGGGGATTCGGCTACACCTTC.

V and J are TRBV9 and TRBJ2-7, with 7 bases identical to TRBD1. V lost 2 bases to trimming and J lost 6 bases; unmatched junction nucleotides: 5. Germline assignment: CDR1 SGDLS and CDR2 YYNGEE. CDR3 length: 13 amino acids. CDR3 sequence (DNA): TGTGCCAGCAGCGTGGGGACAGCTGGCGAGCAGTACTTC. It encodes CASSVGTAGEQYF. The variable domain in full, with the rest retrieved from reference TRBV9 and TRBJ2-7, is DSGVTQTPKHLITATGQRVTLRCSPRSGDLSVYWYQQSLDQGLQFLIQYYNGEERAKGNILERFSAQQFPDLHSELNLSSLELGDSALYFCASSVGTAGEQYFGPGTRLTVT.

The chain is built from TRBV19 and TRBJ1-1; D is unclear. The CDR3 runs 14 residues. The germline CDR1 and CDR2 sequences are LNHDA and SQIVND (reference sequence). Trimming shortened V by 5 bases and J by 1 base, and 11 bases separated the two germline ends. The CDR3 loop is CASSAGSANTEAFF. The CDR3 bases are TGTGCCAGTAGTGCCGGGAGCGCGAACACTGAAGCTTTCTTT.

V gene TRBV7-9 combines with J gene TRBJ2-1; TRBD2 is a possible D gene (5 bases). The V end lost 5 bases, the J end lost 5 bases, and 10 bases lay between the germline ends. Looked up from germline, CDR1 is SEHNR and CDR2 is FQNEAQ (reference sequence). The CDR3 is 13 amino acids. CDR3 sequence reads: CASSTDYDNEQFF. For the CDR3, the DNA is TGTGCCAGCAGCACTGACTACGACAATGAGCAGTTCTTC.

The chain recombines TRBV7-6 with TRBJ2-2; D remains unclear. V was clipped by 1 base and J by 2 bases, with 11 bases between them. The CDR3 runs to 16 residues. CDR1 SGHVS and CDR2 FNYEAQ come from the germline V gene. Here the CDR3 DNA reads TGTGCCAGCAGCTTAGTCAGTCTTGAAAACACCGGGGAGCTGTTTTTT. Its protein product is CASSLVSLENTGELFF.

CDR3 bases: TGTGCCAGCAGCCCGACTAGCGGGAGTTTGGATACGCAGTATTTT. Translation gives CASSPTSGSLDTQYF. This chain joins TRBV6-4 and TRBJ2-3, with 12 nucleotides matching TRBD2. Unmatched junction bases numbered 7, after V lost 6 bases and J lost 6 bases. There are 15 residues in the CDR3. Germline CDR1 reads MRHNA; CDR2 reads SNTAGT.

This clone came up once. This chain links TRBV5-1 with TRBJ2-1; tentative D call: TRBD1 (5 bases). Germline values: CDR1 SGHRS, CDR2 YFSETQ. The CDR3 is 16 residues long. V dropped 0 bases and J dropped 4 bases, with 14 bases sitting between them. Written as DNA, the CDR3 is TGCGCCAGCAGCTTGGATCCCAGGGCAATTTACAATGAGCAGTTCTTC. Translating it yields CASSLDPRAIYNEQFF.

The chain couples TRBV6-5 to TRBJ2-7; 8 bases fit TRBD1. V lost 3 bases to trimming and J lost 6 bases; unmatched junction nucleotides: 4. CDR1 is MNHEY, CDR2 SVGAGI, per germline. CDR3 size: 13 residues. CDR3 in amino acids: CASSYSTGGEQYF. In DNA form, the CDR3 reads TGTGCCAGCAGTTATTCCACAGGGGGCGAGCAGTACTTC.

This chain links TRBV6-1 with TRBJ1-5; 9 nucleotides agree with TRBD1. Germline-derived CDR1 and CDR2 are MNHNS and SASEGT. The CDR3 spans 14 residues. V shed 5 bases and J 7 bases; nucleotides not matched to a gene: 6. CDR3 residues: CASSQDRGSQPQHF. CDR3 bases: TGTGCCAGCAGTCAGGACAGGGGATCCCAGCCCCAGCATTTT.

The rearrangement uses TRBV4-3 and TRBJ2-1; 8 nucleotides agree with TRBD2. The CDR3 runs to 16 residues. The ends lost 0 bases at V and 6 bases at J; junction bases unmatched: 7. CDR1 LGHNA and CDR2 YSLEER come from the germline V gene. CDR3 in DNA: TGCGCCAGCAGCCAAGATAACGGGGGGGCGTTCAATGAGCAGTTCTTC. Its protein product is CASSQDNGGAFNEQFF.

The J gene is TRBJ1-4, the V gene TRBV15; D gene unclear. The CDR3 runs to 16 residues. Trimming removed 3 bases at V and 1 base at J, with 12 bases between. CDR1 LNHNV and CDR2 YYDKDF come from the germline V gene (reference sequence). CDR3 amino acids: CATSRARGRTNEKLFF. For the CDR3, the DNA is TGTGCCACCAGCAGGGCCCGTGGGCGAACTAATGAAAAACTGTTTTTT. The entire variable domain, with the rest obtained from reference TRBV15 and TRBJ1-4, is as follows: DAMVIQNPRYQVTQFGKPVTLSCSQTLNHNVMYWYQQKSSQAPKLLFHYYDKDFNNEADTPDNFQSRRPNTSFCFLDIRSPGLGDTAMYLCATSRARGRTNEKLFFGSGTQLSVL.